A single T cell receptor beta chain is shown here with its context. This sample is drawn from a study of cytomegalovirus exposure and HLA in healthy donors. V lost 1 base to trimming and J lost 0 bases, with 15 bases between them. This CDR3 has 17 amino acids. From germline, CDR1 is SGHDT and CDR2 YYEEEE. Use of 60 Vbeta and 13 Jbeta primers characterized the PCR. Produced via immunoSEQ multiplex PCR; TCRdb's table is partial and in-frame only. The sample contains approximately 100,000 clones, 75% of which appear only once. This clonotype originated in a woman under 30 in good health and CMV-seropositive. The V and J genes are TRBV5-6 and TRBJ2-3; possible D gene TRBD1, 6 bases. Sequenced sample: PBMCs. In DNA, the CDR3 is TGTGCCAGCAGCTTGTCCCCTGGACAGCCGAGCACAGATACGCAGTATTTT. Translation gives CASSLSPGQPSTDTQYF.